One sample yielded the 21 T cell receptor beta chains listed below, sequenced in a study of identical twins. One entry per CDR3 protein results from TCRdb running MiXCR on the 5' RACE reads. The sample lists 250,000 or so distinct CDR3 sequences, roughly 13% seen once, with about 4.1% in the top ten. The same sample was also studied in work on yellow fever vaccine responses in identical twins.

The specimen was memory (CD45RO+) T cells sorted from blood. The receptors were sampled from a young woman in good health.

This clonotype was picked up one time. The junction differs from germline at one of its ends, possibly a read error. The chain carries TRBV7-7 and TRBJ2-5; TRBD1 might be the D (5 bases). This CDR3 has 15 amino acids. Germline assignment: CDR1 SSHAT and CDR2 FNYEAQ (reference sequence). In DNA form, the CDR3 reads TGTGCTAGCAGCCCAGGGATCGTGGGGCTGGAGACCCAGTACTTC. It codes for CASSPGIVGLETQYF. Using reference TRBV7-7 and TRBJ2-5 for the parts outside the CDR3, the full variable domain is GAGVSQSPRYKVTKRGQDVTLRCDPISSHATLYWYQQALGQGPEFLTYFNYEAQPDKSGLPSDRFSAERPEGSISTLTIQRTEQRDSAMYRCASSPGIVGLETQYFGPGTRLLVL.

The table lists this clonotype with a few counts. The chain is built from TRBV18 and TRBJ2-2; D might be TRBD1 or TRBD2, each matching 5 bases. Trimming removed 3 bases from V and 1 base from J, with 12 bases in between. CDR1 is KGHSH and CDR2 is LQKENI in the germline V gene. The CDR3 consists of 16 residues. The CDR3 loop reads CASSPTGRQNTGELFF. CDR3 DNA sequence: TGTGCCAGCTCACCCACGGGACGTCAGAACACCGGGGAGCTGTTTTTT.

This clonotype is labeled as medium-sized. J is TRBJ2-6 and V is TRBV10-3; D perhaps matches TRBD1 (5 bases). Germline-derived CDR1 and CDR2 are ENHRY and SYGVKD. The germline V and J ends were trimmed by 5 bases and 1 base, with 9 bases remaining between them. CDR3 length equals 15 residues. CDR3 nucleotides: TGTGCCATCAGTCCACAGGATTCTGGGGCCAACGTCCTGACTTTC. Amino acid sequence: CAISPQDSGANVLTF.

This clonotype was observed a handful of times. The gene calls are TRBV7-2 and TRBJ1-1; D is possibly TRBD1 (6 bases). Looked up from germline, CDR1 is SGHTA and CDR2 is FQGNSA. V was trimmed by 5 bases and J by 5 bases, leaving 18 bases between them. The CDR3 is 15 residues long. The CDR3 DNA reads TGTGCCAGCAGCGTTAGCGCGGGGGCGAGGACTGAAGCTTTCTTT. Protein product: CASSVSAGARTEAFF.

This clonotype turned up a few times. The CDR3 here is CASSLIGSGGRRNEQFF. The CDR3 DNA sequence: TGTGCCAGCAGCTTAATTGGTAGCGGGGGAAGGAGGAATGAGCAGTTCTTC. The chain uses TRBV7-2 and TRBJ2-1; 9 bases align to TRBD2. The J segment lost 7 bases and the V segment lost 2 bases, leaving 12 bases of the junction unmatched. In germline, CDR1 is SGHTA, CDR2 FQGNSA. CDR3 size: 17 residues.

The V and J genes are TRBV5-1 and TRBJ2-1; D perhaps matches TRBD2 (7 bases). The CDR3 runs to 15 residues. Germline CDR1 and CDR2: SGHRS and YFSETQ. V gave up 8 bases and J gave up 1 base, with 16 bases separating them. The DNA of the CDR3 is TGCGCCAGTGCGACAGGACTAGGATCCTACAATGAGCAGTTCTTC. It codes for CASATGLGSYNEQFF.

This clonotype was counted many times. The genes are TRBV4-1 and TRBJ2-1; D is ambiguous. V was pared by 6 bases and J by 7 bases, with 16 bases between. CDR1 MGHRA and CDR2 YSYEKL come from the germline V gene. The CDR3 length is 14 residues. CDR3 sequence: CASRPPMSGNEQFF. The CDR3 nucleotides are TGCGCCAGCAGGCCCCCGATGTCAGGTAATGAGCAGTTCTTC.

This clonotype was counted ten times or more. The chain recombines TRBV20-1 with TRBJ2-1; maybe TRBD2 (6 bases). Per the germline V gene, CDR1 is DFQATT and CDR2 is SNEGSKA (reference sequence). This CDR3 has 13 residues. V lost 5 bases to trimming and J lost 5 bases, with 13 bases between them. CDR3 loop: CSAGGLGDNEQFF. DNA of the CDR3: TGCAGTGCTGGGGGACTGGGGGACAATGAGCAGTTCTTC.

The rearrangement joins TRBV2 to TRBJ2-2; 8 bases align to TRBD2. Unmatched junction bases numbered 15, after V lost 7 bases and J lost 5 bases. The length of the CDR3 is 17 residues. Germline loops: CDR1 SNHLY, CDR2 FYNNEI. CDR3 loop: CASMGSGAGVYTGELFF. The CDR3 DNA is TGTGCCAGCATGGGTTCAGGAGCGGGAGTATATACCGGGGAGCTGTTTTTT.

The chain joins TRBV7-9 to TRBJ2-5; the D call may be TRBD1 or TRBD2 (5 bases each). This CDR3 is built from 15 residues. Trimming took off 4 bases at V and 5 bases at J, with 17 bases between the two ends. CDR1 SEHNR and CDR2 FQNEAQ come from the germline V gene (reference sequence). Here the CDR3 DNA reads TGTGCCAGCAGCTACCTCGGGACGGTAGTGGAGACCCAGTACTTC. It is translated as CASSYLGTVVETQYF.

This clonotype was seen more than once but under ten times. The chain is built from TRBV4-3 and TRBJ2-1, with a tentative D call TRBD1 (6 bases). From germline, CDR1 is LGHNA and CDR2 YSLEER. The CDR3 loop spans 16 amino acids. V shed 0 bases and J shed 3 bases, with 12 bases lying between them. The CDR3 sequence is CASSQDRGLVYNEQFF. CDR3 DNA: TGCGCCAGCAGCCAAGATAGGGGGTTAGTCTACAATGAGCAGTTCTTC.

This clonotype appeared a few times. The genes are TRBV14 and TRBJ2-5, with 9 bases matching TRBD1. This CDR3 has 17 residues. Germline V gene sequence: CDR1 SGHDN, CDR2 FVKESK. The V gene end was trimmed by 1 base and the J gene end by 1 base; junction bases not matched to a gene: 7. The CDR3 region has the DNA TGTGCCAGCAGCCAAGCATCGGACAGGGGCATCCAAGAGACCCAGTACTTC. This translates into CASSQASDRGIQETQYF.

This clonotype was counted many times. The V call is TRBV28, the J call TRBJ2-5, with 12 bases identical to TRBD2. The CDR3 runs to 13 residues. V shed 4 bases, J shed 10 bases, and the junction held 4 bases outside the gene matches. CDR1 is MDHEN, CDR2 SYDVKM, per germline. The CDR3 DNA follows: TGTGCCAGCAGTTACCTAGCGGGAGGGGACCAGTACTTC. Translated, it gives CASSYLAGGDQYF. The full variable domain, with the rest looked up from reference TRBV28 and TRBJ2-5, is DVKVTQSSRYLVKRTGEKVFLECVQDMDHENMFWYRQDPGLGLRLIYFSYDVKMKEKGDIPEGYSVSREKKERFSLILESASTNQTSMYLCASSYLAGGDQYFGPGTRLLVL.

V usage is TRBV3-1 and J usage is TRBJ1-2, with 7 bases lining up with TRBD1. After removal of 5 bases from V and 3 bases from J, the junction contained 6 bases not matched to a gene. CDR3 length: 14 amino acids. Per the germline V gene, CDR1 is LGHDT and CDR2 is YNNKEL (reference sequence). CDR3 sequence: CASSDLGTDYGYTF. The CDR3 coding sequence is TGTGCCAGCAGCGACCTCGGGACAGACTATGGCTACACCTTC.

The chain uses TRBV18 and TRBJ2-7, with 7 nucleotides matching TRBD1. Germline CDR1 is KGHSH and CDR2 is LQKENI. V was pared by 2 bases and J by 6 bases, with 7 bases of the junction left unmatched. The CDR3 consists of 14 residues. CDR3 in amino acids: CASSPGTDVGEQYF. CDR3 nucleotide sequence: TGTGCCAGCTCACCAGGGACAGACGTGGGCGAGCAGTACTTC. Filled out from reference TRBV18 and TRBJ2-7, the complete variable domain reads NAGVMQNPRHLVRRRGQEARLRCSPMKGHSHVYWYRQLPEEGLKFMVYLQKENIIDESGMPKERFSAEFPKEGPSILRIQQVVRGDSAAYFCASSPGTDVGEQYFGPGTRLTVT.

This clonotype has more than one count but fewer than ten. The rearrangement joins TRBV3-1 to TRBJ2-7; 15 bases fit TRBD2. The germline CDR1 and CDR2 sequences are LGHDT and YNNKEL (reference sequence). V was clipped by 4 bases and J by 3 bases; unmatched bases: 7. The CDR3 is made up of 17 amino acids. The CDR3: CASSRTGLAGGVYEQYF. DNA for the CDR3: TGTGCCAGCAGCCGAACGGGACTAGCGGGGGGAGTCTACGAGCAGTACTTC.

In its sample, this clonotype was seen a few times. CDR3 in amino acids: CASAVPAGGVDTQYF. CDR3 sequence (DNA): TGTGCCAGCGCCGTCCCGGCGGGCGGGGTTGATACGCAGTATTTT. V and J are TRBV19 and TRBJ2-3, with D maybe TRBD2 (6 bases). V was cut by 9 bases and J by 6 bases, with 22 bases left in between. The germline CDR1 and CDR2 sequences are LNHDA and SQIVND (reference sequence). The CDR3 sequence is 15 residues long.

The rearrangement joins TRBV2 to TRBJ1-5, with D tentatively TRBD1 (5 bases). In germline, CDR1 is SNHLY, CDR2 FYNNEI. Trimming left V 6 bases short and J 0 bases short, with 12 bases between. CDR3 length: 15 amino acids. The CDR3 here is CASREVQGSNQPQHF. The CDR3 coding sequence is TGTGCCAGCAGAGAGGTCCAGGGTAGCAATCAGCCCCAGCATTTT.

CDR3 DNA sequence: TGCAGCGTTGAGGGGGAGGAGACCCAGTACTTC. It specifies CSVEGEETQYF. The V gene is TRBV29-1, the J gene TRBJ2-5, with D perhaps assigned TRBD1 or TRBD2 (5 bases each). V gave up 3 bases and J gave up 5 bases, with 7 bases separating them. This CDR3 has 11 residues. CDR1 is SQVTM, CDR2 ANQGSEA, per germline.

The chain recombines TRBV3-1 with TRBJ2-7, with 7 bases identical to TRBD1. The CDR3 is 14 amino acids. The germline V gene encodes CDR1 LGHDT and CDR2 YNNKEL (reference sequence). V shed 3 bases, J shed 12 bases, and the junction held 14 bases outside the gene matches. CDR3 nucleotides: TGTGCCAGCAGCCAGTCTCCGGGACAGCGGCTAAGGTACTTC. The encoded protein is CASSQSPGQRLRYF.

This clonotype was recorded a few times. CDR3 in DNA: TGTGCCAGCACCCCCGGGACAGGGCTCACCGGGGAGCTGTTTTTT. It codes for CASTPGTGLTGELFF. J is TRBJ2-2 and V is TRBV6-2 or TRBV6-3; TRBD1 matches at 9 bases. Per germline, CDR1 MNHEY and CDR2 SVGEGT. V shed 7 bases, J shed 4 bases, and the junction held 7 bases outside the gene matches. The CDR3 sequence is 15 residues long.